This T cell receptor (beta chain) was recovered during a study of human T cells and chemical hapten exposure. Study information: For the roughly 25-week duration of the study, patients were given weekly doses of diphenylcyclopropenone on the scalp. Once 0.01% DPC had been applied to the upper back by patch test, readings were taken at 6 days.

Study conclusions and caveats: With DPC sensitization, TCRs exceeding 1 in 1000 frequency showed no change.

At least ten counts were recorded for this clonotype. The antigen is unknown. With 3 bases clipped from V and 2 bases from J, the junction kept 8 bases outside the gene matches. Germline V CDR1 and CDR2: DFQATT, SNEGSKA (reference sequence). The CDR3 is 15 amino acids. Using its own MiXCR run on the RACE reads, TCRdb lists one record per CDR3 protein. Of 50,000 to 65,000 distinct CDR3 sequences listed, roughly 6.7% were seen once; the top ten hold over 1.5%. Time point: pre-sensitization, week 0. Stated treatment: therapeutic diphenylcyclopropenone sensitization with weekly scalp DPC. Unfractionated whole blood was the source of the extracted total RNA.

The sequence was collected from a woman in her twenties or thirties with alopecia areata. Some clones in this sample may be carry-over from other donors' samples. The chain carries TRBV20-1 and TRBJ2-7, with 9 bases identical to TRBD2. The source was whole blood, collected in connection with sensitization to the hapten diphenylcyclopropenone (DPC). CDR3 loop: CSARPSGGGAYEQYF. DNA of the CDR3: TGCAGTGCTAGGCCAAGCGGCGGGGGGGCCTACGAGCAGTACTTC.